The rows below give T cell receptor beta chains drawn from one sample of a study of a mutant IDH1 vaccine in newly diagnosed glioma. Method: immunoSEQ multiplex PCR; TCRdb's copy keeps in-frame clones and lacks some. The sample has about 58,000 clones, roughly four fifths seen once. Antigens for these TCRs are unknown. This specimen consisted of PBMCs, obtained from a glioma patient whose treatment included an IDH1 peptide vaccine. Receptor source: a woman between 45 and 60 years old with glioma. Both conserved end residues are part of each CDR3. A D gene is named only where the DNA matches it firmly. Size is omitted from some rows. Given values are once, few, many or a class for expanded clones.

J gene	D gene	clone size	V gene	CDR3 DNA	CDR3 protein
TRBJ1-4	NA	NA	TRBV10-1	TGCGCCAGCTCCTATCAATCGGTTGAACTGTTTTTT	CASSYQSVELFF
TRBJ1-2	NA	NA	TRBV6-5	TGTGCCAGCAGTGCCCGGACATCTGGCTACACCTTC	CASSARTSGYTF
TRBJ2-7	NA	NA	TRBV5-1	TGCGCCAGCAGCTTCGGAGACAGCTACGAGCAGTACTTC	CASSFGDSYEQYF
TRBJ2-5	NA	once	TRBV7-2	TGTGCCAGCAGCCTCCTCAAGAGTGCAGAGACCCAGTACTTC	CASSLLKSAETQYF
TRBJ2-3	NA	NA	TRBV7-2	TGTGCCAGCAGCCCGGGACTGGGAACGCAGTATTTT	CASSPGLGTQYF
TRBJ1-2	NA	NA	TRBV7-2	TGTGCCAGCAGCTTAGCGGGATCTTCATATGGCTACACCTTC	CASSLAGSSYGYTF
TRBJ2-3	TRBD1	NA	TRBV6-1	TGTGCCAGCAGTGAAGGGACAGGGCACACAGATACGCAGTATTTT	CASSEGTGHTDTQYF
TRBJ1-1	NA	once	TRBV7-9	TGTGCCAGCAGCTTAGAACTAGAAGCTTTCTTT	CASSLELEAFF
TRBJ1-1	NA	NA	TRBV12-5	TGTGCTAGTGGTTTGCTCACTGAAGCTTTCTTT	CASGLLTEAFF
TRBJ1-6	NA	NA	TRBV19	TGTGCCAGTAGGGTCCGGCAGTCTAATTCACCCCTCCACTTT	CASRVRQSNSPLHF
TRBJ2-7	NA	NA	TRBV4-3	TGCGCCAGCAGCCACAGGGCCGGACCCTACGAGCAGTACTTC	CASSHRAGPYEQYF
TRBJ1-1	NA	NA	TRBV30	TGTGCCTGGAGCAGGGACACTGAAGCTTTCTTT	CAWSRDTEAFF
TRBJ2-6	TRBD1	NA	TRBV9	TGTGCCAGCAGCGTCGATGGACAGGGGGCTAGTGGGGCCAACGTCCTGACTTTC	CASSVDGQGASGANVLTF
TRBJ2-5	TRBD2	NA	TRBV27	TGTGCCAGCACCTCCCGGGGGGTAGAGACCCAGTACTTC	CASTSRGVETQYF
TRBJ1-6	NA	NA	TRBV10-1	TGCGCCAGCAGTTCAGGGACCCCGTCTGATTCACCCCTCCACTTT	CASSSGTPSDSPLHF
TRBJ2-7	NA	few	TRBV11-2	TGTGCCAGCAGCTTAGGGCAGGGACGGCCGGACTTC	CASSLGQGRPDF
TRBJ2-7	NA	NA	TRBV9	TGTGCCAGCAGCGTAGCAGGCACAGAGAACTACGAGCAGTACTTC	CASSVAGTENYEQYF
TRBJ1-1	NA	NA	TRBV11-3	TGTGCCAGCAGCCACAGTGGGACTGAAGCTTTCTTT	CASSHSGTEAFF
TRBJ2-7	TRBD1	NA	TRBV6-6	TGTGCCAGCAGTTCGCGACAGGGCGGCGAGCAGTACTTC	CASSSRQGGEQYF
TRBJ1-2	NA	NA	TRBV5-4	TGTGCCAGCAGCTTGCTGGACGGAGAATATGGCTACACCTTC	CASSLLDGEYGYTF
TRBJ2-7	TRBD1	NA	TRBV6-1	TGTGCCAGCAGATCCCTCCAGGGACAGGGGGCAATGCAGTACTTC	CASRSLQGQGAMQYF
TRBJ1-1	NA	once	TRBV5-6	TGTGCCAGCAGCCCTAGACAGGCCCTGAACACTGAAGCTTTCTTT	CASSPRQALNTEAFF
TRBJ1-1	TRBD1	once	TRBV19	TGTGCCAGTAGTATAAGTCGACAGGGGTCGAACACTGAAGCTTTCTTT	CASSISRQGSNTEAFF
TRBJ1-1	TRBD1	NA	TRBV7-2	TGTGCCAGCAGCCGTACAGGGGTGGGCACTGAAGCTTTCTTT	CASSRTGVGTEAFF
TRBJ1-1	NA	few	TRBV4-1	TGCGCCAGCAGCCAAGGGTACGGAAACCGAGGGGGTGAAGCTTTCTTT	CASSQGYGNRGGEAFF
TRBJ1-6	NA	NA	TRBV5-1	TGCGCCAGCCAATCTGAGGGTGTTAATTCACCCCTCCACTTT	CASQSEGVNSPLHF
TRBJ1-1	NA	NA	TRBV27	TGTGCCAGCAGTTTAACCATGAACACTGAAGCTTTCTTT	CASSLTMNTEAFF
TRBJ2-7	NA	NA	TRBV7-8	TGTGCCAGCAGCTCCCCCCTCGGGGACTCCTACGAGCAGTACTTC	CASSSPLGDSYEQYF
TRBJ2-3	NA	NA	TRBV6-6	TGTGCCAGCAGAGTAAGGGATACGCAGTATTTT	CASRVRDTQYF
TRBJ2-7	NA	NA	TRBV4-1	TGCGCCAGCAGCCAAGATAAAGGCTACGAGCAGTACTTC	CASSQDKGYEQYF
TRBJ2-3	NA	once	TRBV7-2	TGTGCCAGCAGCCCGCAGGTTGGGGCAGATACGCAGTATTTT	CASSPQVGADTQYF